Included here is one T cell receptor beta chain sequence, with context. Antigen unknown. This sample is part of a study of radiotherapy plus CTLA-4 blockade in lung cancer. On the study more broadly: Objective responses emerged in under 20% of patients, and around 29% attained disease control.

The table came from immunoSEQ multiplex PCR; TCRdb's copy has only in-frame clones and leaves some out. The table shows about 59,000 clones, with approximately 76% occurring only once. There are 15 residues in the CDR3. V was clipped by 2 bases and J by 2 bases; unmatched bases: 6. CDR1 is MNHNS, CDR2 SASEGT, per germline. The study's findings and limits: With interferon-beta, early dynamics of blood T cell clones were reported to best predict response. TCR clones from tumors expanded in blood after radiotherapy plus ipilimumab.

Sequencing used peripheral blood, obtained from a patient treated with radiotherapy plus ipilimumab. This clonotype originated in a human donor with non-small cell lung cancer who had a complete response to radiotherapy plus ipilimumab. The rearrangement uses TRBV6-1 and TRBJ2-7; 7 bases are shared with TRBD2. CDR3 DNA sequence: TGTGCCAGCAGTGAATGGCCTAGCGGACCCTACGAGCAGTACTTC. This translates into CASSEWPSGPYEQYF.